One and the same sample provided the 13 T cell receptor beta chains below, sequenced in a study of OX40 agonist ivuxolimab in advanced cancers. TCRdb keeps only in-frame clones here, not all; method: immunoSEQ multiplex PCR. The sample records some 51,000 clones, about 90% being singletons. Sequenced here: CD4+ or CD8+ T cells sorted from blood, sampled in a trial of the OX40 agonist ivuxolimab. These receptors originate from an adult with an advanced solid tumor such as melanoma, head and neck, liver or kidney cancer.

The chain joins TRBV5-1 to TRBJ2-1; D tentatively reads TRBD1 or TRBD2 (6 bases each). Germline V gene sequence: CDR1 SGHRS, CDR2 YFSETQ. V lost 0 bases to trimming and J lost 5 bases, with 18 bases between them. This CDR3 is 17 amino acids long. The CDR3 here is CASSLAVGGLLDNEQFF. In DNA form, the CDR3 reads TGCGCCAGCAGCTTGGCGGTGGGGGGCCTCCTCGACAATGAGCAGTTCTTC.

This clone was seen just once. The J gene is TRBJ1-5, the V gene TRBV13; D remains ambiguous. V dropped 0 bases and J dropped 0 bases, with 12 bases sitting between them. The CDR3 is 17 residues long. The germline V gene encodes CDR1 PRHDT and CDR2 FYEKMQ (reference sequence). Here the CDR3 reads CASSLGVGDNSNQPQHF. The CDR3 DNA is TGTGCCAGCAGCTTAGGTGTAGGCGATAATAGCAATCAGCCCCAGCATTTT.

This rearrangement joins TRBV7-8 to TRBJ1-5, with unresolved D. Germline V gene lookup returns CDR1 SGHVS and CDR2 FQNEAQ. V was pared by 0 bases and J by 4 bases, with 10 bases between. CDR3 length equals 15 residues. DNA for the CDR3: TGTGCCAGCAGCTTAGCGTACGAACCGAATCAGCCCCAGCATTTT. It specifies CASSLAYEPNQPQHF. Full variable domain (remainder filled in from reference TRBV7-8 and TRBJ1-5): GAGVSQSPRYKVAKRGQDVALRCDPISGHVSLFWYQQALGQGPEFLTYFQNEAQLDKSGLPSDRFFAERPEGSVSTLKIQRTQQEDSAVYLCASSLAYEPNQPQHFGDGTRLSIL.

The V gene is TRBV5-6, the J gene TRBJ1-1; no clear D gene. Trimming took off 0 bases at V and 5 bases at J, with 17 bases between the two ends. Germline loops: CDR1 SGHDT, CDR2 YYEEEE. The CDR3 loop spans 16 amino acids. CDR3 region: CASSLDRSLSWTEAFF. The CDR3 DNA follows: TGTGCCAGCAGCTTGGACCGGTCTTTATCGTGGACTGAAGCTTTCTTT.

The gene calls are TRBV7-3 and TRBJ1-1; TRBD1 might be the D (5 bases). The CDR3 loop spans 15 amino acids. Germline V lookup: CDR1 SGHTA, CDR2 FQGTGA. V was cut by 1 base and J by 5 bases, with 14 bases left in between. The CDR3, as DNA: TGTGCCAGCAGCTTAAACGTCGGGGGATGGACTGAAGCTTTCTTT. This encodes CASSLNVGGWTEAFF.

The J gene is TRBJ2-7, the V gene TRBV27, with 8 bases fitting TRBD1. CDR1 and CDR2 (germline): MNHEY, SMNVEV (reference sequence). This CDR3 is built from 15 residues. With V trimmed by 5 bases and J by 5 bases, 11 bases remained unmatched. In nucleotides, the CDR3 is TGTGCCAGCAGTGTCCACCAGGGGGCGCGGGACGAGCAGTACTTC. Its translation: CASSVHQGARDEQYF.

The chain has TRBV7-8 and TRBJ2-2; weak D call: TRBD2 (7 bases). V gave up 3 bases and J gave up 2 bases, with 13 bases separating them. This CDR3 is 16 amino acids long. CDR1 SGHVS and CDR2 FQNEAQ come from the germline V gene. CDR3 in DNA: TGTGCCAGCAGCTTCTTCGGGGGGACAAACACCGGGGAGCTGTTTTTT. Protein: CASSFFGGTNTGELFF.

As to this clone: One junction end disagrees with the germline gene, perhaps due to a read error. This chain joins TRBV4-1 and TRBJ1-2; D perhaps matches TRBD1 (5 bases). The germline CDR1 and CDR2 sequences are MGHRA and YSYEKL. The CDR3 extends over 14 amino acids. For the CDR3, the DNA is TGCGCCAGCAACCAAGCCGGGACGCCTTCCGGCTACACCTTC. Translated: CASNQAGTPSGYTF.

The CDR3 is CASSRTGAVQNSPLHF. CDR3 DNA: TGTGCCAGCAGCCGGACAGGGGCTGTACAGAATTCACCCCTCCACTTT. The rearrangement links TRBV27 to TRBJ1-6; TRBD1 matches at 9 bases. The CDR3 totals 16 residues. CDR1 is MNHEY and CDR2 is SMNVEV in the germline V gene (reference sequence). Germline trimming cut 6 bases from V and 7 bases from J; bases unmatched to any gene: 10.

The gene calls are TRBV10-3 and TRBJ2-3; D might be TRBD2 (5 bases). Trimming cost V 2 bases and J 0 bases, with 15 bases left between them. CDR3 length equals 17 residues. Germline-derived CDR1 and CDR2 are ENHRY and SYGVKD. In nucleotides, the CDR3 is TGTGCCATCAGTGAGAATTTCGGACGGACTAGCACAGATACGCAGTATTTT. It yields the protein CAISENFGRTSTDTQYF.

This clone showed up just once. The rearrangement uses TRBV10-3 and TRBJ2-5, with D tentatively TRBD1 or TRBD2 (6 bases each). The germline V gene encodes CDR1 ENHRY and CDR2 SYGVKD. This CDR3 comprises 14 residues. Trimming left V 3 bases short and J 11 bases short, with 19 bases between. This CDR3 is CAISDVTGTREQYF. The DNA of the CDR3 is TGTGCCATCAGTGACGTAACAGGGACTCGAGAGCAGTACTTC.

The J gene is TRBJ2-7, the V gene TRBV5-6; 8 positions match TRBD2. The length of the CDR3 is 14 residues. V gave up 0 bases and J gave up 1 base; unmatched junction bases: 0. The germline V gene has CDR1 SGHDT and CDR2 YYEEEE. DNA for the CDR3: TGTGCCAGCAGCTTGGTAGCGGGGTCCTACGAGCAGTACTTC. It encodes CASSLVAGSYEQYF.

The V gene is TRBV9, the J gene TRBJ1-1; no firm D call. Germline loops: CDR1 SGDLS, CDR2 YYNGEE. There are 13 residues in the CDR3. V was shortened by 4 bases and J by 4 bases, with 11 bases between the two germline ends. CDR3 protein: CASSPQRTTEAFF. For the CDR3, the DNA is TGTGCCAGCAGCCCGCAGAGAACCACTGAAGCTTTCTTT.